These T cell receptor beta chains were read from a single sample in a study of blood T cells in healthy people across ages. TCRdb re-called the 5' RACE reads through MiXCR, storing one row per CDR3 protein. The sample lists approximately 800,000 distinct CDR3 sequences, 35% to 40% occurring once. The sample consisted of blood. The source of these receptors is a man aged 18 to 30 in good health. Both conserved end residues are part of each CDR3. The D gene is left open where the match is weak. Rows may omit the clone size; those that give it use once, few, many or a size class.

TRBD1,TRBJ1-1,once,TRBV28,TGTGCCAGCACCGGGGCGGCGACAGGGACGAACACTGAAGCTTTCTTT,CASTGAATGTNTEAFF
.,TRBJ2-3,few,TRBV15,TGTGCCACCAGCAGAGATAGCGGCACAGATACGCAGTATTTT,CATSRDSGTDTQYF
.,TRBJ1-2,.,TRBV4-1,TGCGCCAGCAGCCAAGATGCCACCTTCTATGGCTACACCTTC,CASSQDATFYGYTF
.,TRBJ2-3,.,TRBV12-3/TRBV12-4,TGTGCCAGCAGTCCGAGGGGGACTACTGGAGATACGCAGTATTTT,CASSPRGTTGDTQYF
.,TRBJ1-1,.,TRBV12-3/TRBV12-4,TGTGCCAGCCGAGGGCTTCAGGAGGACACTGAAGCTTTCTTT,CASRGLQEDTEAFF
TRBD1,TRBJ2-1,many,TRBV7-2,TGTGCCAGCAGCTTGTCGACAGGGGAGACCTACAATGAGCAGTTCTTC,CASSLSTGETYNEQFF
.,TRBJ2-1,.,TRBV4-2,TGTGCCAGCAGCCAAGATATCAGGGGAGGAGGTAATGAGCAGTTCTTC,CASSQDIRGGGNEQFF
TRBD1,TRBJ1-4,few,TRBV12-3/TRBV12-4,TGTGCCAGCACCCTGAGTAAGGGGGCGACGGTCGAAAAACTGTTTTTT,CASTLSKGATVEKLFF
.,TRBJ1-5,few,TRBV19,TGTGCCAGTAGCCCTGACAGGATGAGCAATCAGCCCCAGCATTTT,CASSPDRMSNQPQHF
.,TRBJ1-2,.,TRBV4-1,TGCGCCAGCAGCCAATACCCAGAAGGAGTCTACACCTTC,CASSQYPEGVYTF
TRBD1,TRBJ2-5,.,TRBV12-3/TRBV12-4,TGTGCCAGCAGTTTGAAGGGGGCGATGGGGGAGACCCAGTACTTC,CASSLKGAMGETQYF
.,TRBJ1-6,few,TRBV18,TGTGCCAGCTCACCACCTACGCCCGATTCACCCCTCCACTTT,CASSPPTPDSPLHF
TRBD2,TRBJ2-4,.,TRBV12-3/TRBV12-4,TGTGCCAGCAGTTTAGCGCAGAGGGGACTAGCGGGGATCATTTTAGCCAAAAACATTCAGTACTTC,CASSLAQRGLAGIILAKNIQYF
.,TRBJ2-7,few,TRBV7-9,TGTGCCAGCAGCTTATCGGGCGGATTCTACGAGCAGTACTTC,CASSLSGGFYEQYF
.,TRBJ2-5,many,TRBV5-5,TGTGCCAGCAGCCCCACCCCGGTAGAGACCCAGTACTTC,CASSPTPVETQYF
.,TRBJ1-2,few,TRBV6-2/TRBV6-3,TGTGCCAGCAGTCCCACCGGGACCCATCAGGGCTACACCTTC,CASSPTGTHQGYTF
TRBD1,TRBJ2-5,.,TRBV6-5,TGTGCCAGCAGTTTAATGGGACAGGGAATTCTGTACCAAGAGACCCAGTACTTC,CASSLMGQGILYQETQYF
.,TRBJ2-7,many,TRBV12-3/TRBV12-4,TGTGCCAGCAGTTTAGGAGACAGCCTGCTTGCTGCGACGGGGCAGTACTTC,CASSLGDSLLAATGQYF
TRBD2,TRBJ2-2,few,TRBV6-2/TRBV6-3,TGTGCCAGCAGGCGGACTAGCGGGGGGAACACCGGGGAGCTGTTTTTT,CASRRTSGGNTGELFF
.,TRBJ2-7,.,TRBV6-6,TGTGCCAGCAGTTATAAGAGGAGGGACGAGCAGTACTTC,CASSYKRRDEQYF
.,TRBJ2-1,.,TRBV19,TGTGCCAGTAGTATGATGCGTGAGCAGTTCTTC,CASSMMREQFF
TRBD2,TRBJ2-1,.,TRBV20-1,TGCAGTGCTAGGCAGGGTAGCGGGGGGCGTCATGAGCAGTTCTTC,CSARQGSGGRHEQFF
TRBD1,TRBJ2-3,few,TRBV4-2,TGTGCCAGCAGCCAGTTCCCGGGACAGGGCTGGGGGAATACGCAGTATTTT,CASSQFPGQGWGNTQYF
.,TRBJ1-2,few,TRBV4-3,TGCGCCAGCAGCCAACCATATGCCCCCCGCTACACCTTC,CASSQPYAPRYTF
.,TRBJ2-4,.,TRBV6-6,TGTGCCAGCACCCTCCGGGGCAGAGCCAAAAACATTCAGTACTTC,CASTLRGRAKNIQYF
TRBD1,TRBJ2-3,.,TRBV2,TGTGCCAGCAGGGGACAGGGGGCCGGCACAGATACGCAGTATTTT,CASRGQGAGTDTQYF
.,TRBJ1-5,.,TRBV7-2,TGTGCCAGCAGCGAACAGGCTAATCAGCCCCAGCATTTT,CASSEQANQPQHF
.,TRBJ2-1,few,TRBV14,TGTGCCAGCAGCCAAGGAGGGGACCCCGCCAATGAGCAGTTCTTC,CASSQGGDPANEQFF
TRBD1,TRBJ2-3,.,TRBV4-2,TGTGCCAGCAGCCAAGATCTAGTCAGGGGGAGCACAGATACGCAGTATTTT,CASSQDLVRGSTDTQYF
TRBD1,TRBJ2-7,once,TRBV15,TGTGCCACCAGCAGAGATCTGAACGTCCAGACAGGGGAGCAGTACTTC,CATSRDLNVQTGEQYF
.,TRBJ2-1,few,TRBV13,TGTGCCAGCAGCAGGGACCCCCGAAATGAGCAGTTCTTC,CASSRDPRNEQFF
TRBD2,TRBJ2-7,many,TRBV20-1,TGCAGTGCTCTACAGCGGGGGGGCCTCCACGAGCAGTACTTC,CSALQRGGLHEQYF
TRBD1,TRBJ1-5,.,TRBV5-1,TGCGCCAGCAGCCCTGATACAGGGGGTAATCAGCCCCAGCATTTT,CASSPDTGGNQPQHF
.,TRBJ2-3,few,TRBV6-2/TRBV6-3,TGTGCCAGCAGTTACGCGGCGGGCGGGTACACAGATACGCAGTATTTT,CASSYAAGGYTDTQYF